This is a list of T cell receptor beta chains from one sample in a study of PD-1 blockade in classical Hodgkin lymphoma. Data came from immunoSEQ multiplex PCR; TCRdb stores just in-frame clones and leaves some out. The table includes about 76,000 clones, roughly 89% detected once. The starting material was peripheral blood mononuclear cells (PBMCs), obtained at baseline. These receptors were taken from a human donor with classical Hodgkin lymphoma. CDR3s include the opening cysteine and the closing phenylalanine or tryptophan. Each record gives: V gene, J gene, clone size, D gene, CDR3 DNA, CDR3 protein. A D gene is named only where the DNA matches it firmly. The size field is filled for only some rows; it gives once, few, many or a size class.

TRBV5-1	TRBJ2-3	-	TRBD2	TGCGCCAGCAGCTTTAGACTAGCGGGAGCTTCAGATACGCAGTATTTT	CASSFRLAGASDTQYF
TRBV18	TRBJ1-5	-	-	TGTGCCACCAGGGATTCTAGCAATCAGCCCCAGCATTTT	CATRDSSNQPQHF
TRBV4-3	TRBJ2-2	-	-	TGCGCCAGCAGCCAAGAAGCGATCCCGGGAAACACCGGGGAGCTGTTTTTT	CASSQEAIPGNTGELFF
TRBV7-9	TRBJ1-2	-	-	TGTGCCAGCAGCAAAGACAGGCCGACCTATGGCTACACCTTC	CASSKDRPTYGYTF
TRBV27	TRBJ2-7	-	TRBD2	TGTGCCAGCAGTTCGGGAGGCCCCCCCACCTACGAGCAGTACTTC	CASSSGGPPTYEQYF
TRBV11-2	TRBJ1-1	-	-	TGTGCCAGCAGCTTACCCAGACAGAGCACTGAAGCTTTCTTT	CASSLPRQSTEAFF
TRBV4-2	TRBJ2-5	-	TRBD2	TGTGCCAGCAGCCAAGCTACTAGCGAAGAGACCCAGTACTTC	CASSQATSEETQYF
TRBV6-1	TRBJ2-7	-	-	TGTGCCAGCAGGGAGGACGGTAACGAGCAGTACTTC	CASREDGNEQYF
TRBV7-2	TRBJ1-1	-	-	TGTGCCAGCAGCCCCCACACAACCATGAACACTGAAGCTTTCTTT	CASSPHTTMNTEAFF
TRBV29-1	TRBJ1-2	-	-	TGCAGCGCGCTGGCATCCGTCTATGGCTACACCTTC	CSALASVYGYTF
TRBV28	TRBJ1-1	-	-	TGTGCCACAGGGTTGAACACTGAAGCTTTCTTT	CATGLNTEAFF
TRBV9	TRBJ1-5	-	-	TGTGCCAGCAGCGTGGGAGGGGACACCCGCAATCAGCCCCAGCATTTT	CASSVGGDTRNQPQHF
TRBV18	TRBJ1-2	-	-	TGTGCCAGCTCCAACCAGGAATCCTATGGCTACACCTTC	CASSNQESYGYTF
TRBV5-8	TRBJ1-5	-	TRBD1	TGTGCCAGCAGCTCAGGACAGGGTCTCGATCAGCCCCAGCATTTT	CASSSGQGLDQPQHF
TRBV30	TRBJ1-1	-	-	TGTGCCTGGAGTCCCTCGTGGACGGGACTTAGCGCTGGAGCTTTCTTT	CAWSPSWTGLSAGAFF
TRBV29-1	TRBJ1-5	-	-	TGCAGCGTTGTTGACCGAACTGGACAGCCCCAGCATTTT	CSVVDRTGQPQHF
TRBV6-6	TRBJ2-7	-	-	TGTGCCAGCAGTTACTCGATCCTCGACAGGAACGAGCAGTACTTC	CASSYSILDRNEQYF
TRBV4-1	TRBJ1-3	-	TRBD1	TGCGCCAGCGGGGTCAGAACAGGGGGCAAAAACACCATATATTTT	CASGVRTGGKNTIYF
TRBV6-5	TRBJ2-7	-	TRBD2	TGTGCCAGCAGTGGCGGGGGGGCCGAGCAGTACTTC	CASSGGGAEQYF
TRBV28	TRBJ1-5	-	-	TGTGCCAGCAATACAGGACCGAGGAATCAGCCCCAGCATTTT	CASNTGPRNQPQHF
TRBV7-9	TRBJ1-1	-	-	TGTGCCAGCAGCTCTCCCCCACCCGGGCTACCCGACGCTGAAGCTTTCTTT	CASSSPPPGLPDAEAFF
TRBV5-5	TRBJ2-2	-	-	TGTGCCAGCAGCTTAGTTGAGGGTTTGGACACCGGGGAGCTGTTTTTT	CASSLVEGLDTGELFF
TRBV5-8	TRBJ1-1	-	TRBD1	TGTGCCAGCAGCTTTACGGGACAGGGGAGCACTGAAGCTTTCTTT	CASSFTGQGSTEAFF
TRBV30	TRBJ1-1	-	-	TGTGCCCGCGGCAGTTACGAAGCTTTCTTT	CARGSYEAFF
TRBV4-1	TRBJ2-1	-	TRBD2	TGCGCCAGCAGCCAAGGGGGACTAGCGGGAGGGCCGGGGAATGAGCAGTTCTTC	CASSQGGLAGGPGNEQFF
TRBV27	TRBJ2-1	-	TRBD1	TGTGCCAGCAGTTGGAAGGGGGACAGGGCCTACAATGAGCAGTTCTTC	CASSWKGDRAYNEQFF
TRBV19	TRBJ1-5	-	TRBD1	TGTGCCAGTGACAGGGGATGGAGCAATCAGCCCCAGCATTTT	CASDRGWSNQPQHF
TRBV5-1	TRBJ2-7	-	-	TGCGCCAGCAGTTGGGCCTTCTCCAACGAGCAGTACTTC	CASSWAFSNEQYF
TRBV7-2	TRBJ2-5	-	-	TGTGCCAGCAGCTTAGGGTCTGAGACCCAGTACTTC	CASSLGSETQYF
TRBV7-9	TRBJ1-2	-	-	TGTGCCAGCAGCTTAGCGCAGTTTTTCTATGGCTACACCTTC	CASSLAQFFYGYTF
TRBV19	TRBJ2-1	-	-	TGTGCCAGTAGCGAATTAGGGACCGACCTCTACAATGAGCAGTTCTTC	CASSELGTDLYNEQFF
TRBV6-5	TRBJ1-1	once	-	TGTGCCAGCAGTTACCGAACGAACACTGAAGCTTTCTTT	CASSYRTNTEAFF
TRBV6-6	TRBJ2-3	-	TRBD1	TGTGCCAGCAGTTACTCGGGACAGAACACAGATACGCAGTATTTT	CASSYSGQNTDTQYF
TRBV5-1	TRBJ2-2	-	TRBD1	TGCGCCAGCAGCTGGACAGGGGTCCCCGGGGAGCTGTTTTTT	CASSWTGVPGELFF
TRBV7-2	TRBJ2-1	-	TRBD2	TGTGCCAGCAGCTCCGGGACTAGCGGGAAGTACAATGAGCAGTTCTTC	CASSSGTSGKYNEQFF
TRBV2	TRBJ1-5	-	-	TGTGCCAGCAGTGGGAAACAAGGAGGGACCAATCAGCCCCAGCATTTT	CASSGKQGGTNQPQHF
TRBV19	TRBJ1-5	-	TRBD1	TGTGCCAGTAGTGCACGGGACAGGGTACGGCATCAGCCCCAGCATTTT	CASSARDRVRHQPQHF
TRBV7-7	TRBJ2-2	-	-	TGTGCCAGCAGCTTAGGATTTCTTTCTACTGTGGCGCAGGTAAACACCGGGGAGCTGTTTTTT	CASSLGFLSTVAQVNTGELFF
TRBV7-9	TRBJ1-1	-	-	TGTGCCAGCAGCCTCCCGGGAGGGCCGGACACTGAAGCTTTCTTT	CASSLPGGPDTEAFF
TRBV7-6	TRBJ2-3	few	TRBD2	TGTGCCAGCAGCTTAGAGTGGACTAGCGAGAACACAGATACGCAGTATTTT	CASSLEWTSENTDTQYF
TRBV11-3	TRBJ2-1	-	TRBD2	TGTGCCAGCAGCTTAGGAGGGAGCGGGAGATCCTACAATGAGCAGTTCTTC	CASSLGGSGRSYNEQFF
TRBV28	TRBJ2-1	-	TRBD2	TGTGCCAGCCTTACCCGCGATGTGGGACTAGCGAACTACAATGAGCAGTTCTTC	CASLTRDVGLANYNEQFF